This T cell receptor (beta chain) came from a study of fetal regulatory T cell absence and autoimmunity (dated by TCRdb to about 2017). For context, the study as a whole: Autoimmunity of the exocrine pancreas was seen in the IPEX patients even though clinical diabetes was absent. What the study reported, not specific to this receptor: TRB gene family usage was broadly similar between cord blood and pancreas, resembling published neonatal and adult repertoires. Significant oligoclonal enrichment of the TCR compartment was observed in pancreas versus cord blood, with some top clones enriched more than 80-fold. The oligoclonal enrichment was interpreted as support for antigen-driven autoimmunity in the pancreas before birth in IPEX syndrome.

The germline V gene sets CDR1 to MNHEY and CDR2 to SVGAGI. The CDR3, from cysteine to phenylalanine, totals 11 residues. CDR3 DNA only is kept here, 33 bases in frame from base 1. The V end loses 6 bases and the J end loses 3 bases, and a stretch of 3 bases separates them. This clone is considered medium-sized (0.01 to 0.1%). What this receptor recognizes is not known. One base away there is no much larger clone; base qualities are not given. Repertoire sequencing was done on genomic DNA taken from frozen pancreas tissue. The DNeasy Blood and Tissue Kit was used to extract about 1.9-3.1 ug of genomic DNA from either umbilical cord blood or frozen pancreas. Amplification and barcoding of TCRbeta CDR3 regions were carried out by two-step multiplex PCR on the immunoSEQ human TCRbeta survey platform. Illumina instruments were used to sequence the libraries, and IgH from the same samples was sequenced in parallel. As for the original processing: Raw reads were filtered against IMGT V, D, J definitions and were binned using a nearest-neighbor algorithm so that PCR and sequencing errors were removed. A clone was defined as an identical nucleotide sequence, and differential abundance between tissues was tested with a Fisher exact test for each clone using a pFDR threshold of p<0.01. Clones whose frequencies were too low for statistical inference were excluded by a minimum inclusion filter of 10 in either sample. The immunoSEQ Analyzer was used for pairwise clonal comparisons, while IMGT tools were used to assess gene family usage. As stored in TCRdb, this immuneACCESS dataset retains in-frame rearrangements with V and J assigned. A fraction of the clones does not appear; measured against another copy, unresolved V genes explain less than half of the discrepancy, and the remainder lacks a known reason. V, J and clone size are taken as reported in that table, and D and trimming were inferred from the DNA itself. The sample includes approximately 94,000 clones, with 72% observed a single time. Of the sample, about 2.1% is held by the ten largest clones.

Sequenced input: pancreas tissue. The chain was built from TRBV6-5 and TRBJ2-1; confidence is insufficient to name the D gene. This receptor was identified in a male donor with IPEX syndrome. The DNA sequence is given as TGTGCCAGCAGGGACTACAATGAGCAGTTCTTC. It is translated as CASRDYNEQFF.